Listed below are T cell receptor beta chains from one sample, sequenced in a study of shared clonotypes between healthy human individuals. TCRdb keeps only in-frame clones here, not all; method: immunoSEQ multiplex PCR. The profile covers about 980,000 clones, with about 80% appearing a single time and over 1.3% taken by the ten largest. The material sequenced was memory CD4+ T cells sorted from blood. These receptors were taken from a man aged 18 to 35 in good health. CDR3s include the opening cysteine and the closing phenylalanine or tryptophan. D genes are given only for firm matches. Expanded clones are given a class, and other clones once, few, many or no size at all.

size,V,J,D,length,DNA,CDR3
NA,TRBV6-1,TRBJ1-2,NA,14,TGTGCCAGCAGCCTAGGACAGCAAGTTTATGGCTACACCTTC,CASSLGQQVYGYTF
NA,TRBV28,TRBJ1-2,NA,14,TGTGCCAGCAGTCCTAGGACAGAGAACTATGGCTACACCTTC,CASSPRTENYGYTF
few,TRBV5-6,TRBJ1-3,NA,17,TGTGCCAGCAGCTTGGGGATCGACAGCCGCTCTGGAAACACCATATATTTT,CASSLGIDSRSGNTIYF
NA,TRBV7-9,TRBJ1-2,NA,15,TGTGCCAGCAGCTTAGGTACAGGGAGTAACTATGGCTACACCTTC,CASSLGTGSNYGYTF
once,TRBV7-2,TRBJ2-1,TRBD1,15,TGTGCCAGCAGCCCTGATAGACTGACAGGGCTTGAGCAGTTCTTC,CASSPDRLTGLEQFF
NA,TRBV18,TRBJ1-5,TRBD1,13,TGTGCCAGCTCGGGGGACAGAAATCAGCCCCAGCATTTT,CASSGDRNQPQHF
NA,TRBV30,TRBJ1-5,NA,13,TGTGCCTGGGCTGGCAGATCAAATCAGCCCCAGCATTTT,CAWAGRSNQPQHF
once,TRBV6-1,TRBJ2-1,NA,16,TGTGCCAGCAGTGAAAGGCGGATCAGCTCCTACAATGAGCAGTTCTTC,CASSERRISSYNEQFF
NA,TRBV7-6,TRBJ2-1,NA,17,TGTGCCAGCAGTTCATCAACCGCGGAGGCCGTCTACAATGAGCAGTTCTTC,CASSSSTAEAVYNEQFF
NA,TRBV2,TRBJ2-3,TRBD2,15,TGTGCCAGCAATCGGTTTGCGGGGGAAACAGATACGCAGTATTTT,CASNRFAGETDTQYF
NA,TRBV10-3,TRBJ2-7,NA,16,TGTGCCATCAGTGACCTCGGGCTGGACAGAGCCTACGAGCAGTACTTC,CAISDLGLDRAYEQYF
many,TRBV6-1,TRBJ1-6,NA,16,TGTGCCAGCAGTGAAGGTCGCATTGCATATAATTCACCCCTCCACTTT,CASSEGRIAYNSPLHF